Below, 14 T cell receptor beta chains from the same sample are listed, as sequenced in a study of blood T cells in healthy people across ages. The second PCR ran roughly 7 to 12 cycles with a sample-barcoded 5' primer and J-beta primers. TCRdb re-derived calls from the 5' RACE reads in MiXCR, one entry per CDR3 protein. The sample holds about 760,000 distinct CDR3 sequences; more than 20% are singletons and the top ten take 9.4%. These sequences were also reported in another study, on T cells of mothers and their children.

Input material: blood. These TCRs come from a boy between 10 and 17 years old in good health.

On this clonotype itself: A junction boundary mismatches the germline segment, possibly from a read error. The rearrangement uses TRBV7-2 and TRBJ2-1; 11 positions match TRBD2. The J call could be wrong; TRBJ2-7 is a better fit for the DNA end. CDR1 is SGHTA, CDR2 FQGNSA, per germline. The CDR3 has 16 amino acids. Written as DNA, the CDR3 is TGTGTCAGCAGCCCTAGACTAGCGGGAACCCTGTACGAGCAGTACTTC. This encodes CVSSPRLAGTLYEQYF.

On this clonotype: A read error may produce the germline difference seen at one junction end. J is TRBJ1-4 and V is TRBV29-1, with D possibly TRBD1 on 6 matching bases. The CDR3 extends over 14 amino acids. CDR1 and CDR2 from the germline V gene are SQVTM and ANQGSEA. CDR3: CSVEVAGANGKLFF. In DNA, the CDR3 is TGCAGCGTTGAAGTCGCAGGGGCTAATGGAAAACTGTTTTTT.

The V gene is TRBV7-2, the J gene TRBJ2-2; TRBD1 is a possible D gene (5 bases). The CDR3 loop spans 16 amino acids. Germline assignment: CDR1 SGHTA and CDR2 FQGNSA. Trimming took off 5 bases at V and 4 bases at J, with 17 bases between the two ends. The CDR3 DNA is TGTGCCAGCAGCCTAGGACACGGCCGAAGCACCGGGGAGCTGTTTTTT. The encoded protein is CASSLGHGRSTGELFF.

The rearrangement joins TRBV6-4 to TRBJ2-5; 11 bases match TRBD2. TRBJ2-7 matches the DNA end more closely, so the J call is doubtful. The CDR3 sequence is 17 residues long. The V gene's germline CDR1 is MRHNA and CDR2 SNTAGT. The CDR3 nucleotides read TGTGCCAGCAGTGACGTAGCGGGAGGGCCGAGAAACGACGAGCAGTACTTC. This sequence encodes CASSDVAGGPRNDEQYF.

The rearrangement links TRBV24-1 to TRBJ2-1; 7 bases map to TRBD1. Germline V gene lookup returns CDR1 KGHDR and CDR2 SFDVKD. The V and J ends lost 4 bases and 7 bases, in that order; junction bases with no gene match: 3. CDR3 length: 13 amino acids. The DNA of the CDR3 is TGTGCCACCAGTGAGCCAGGGGGAAATGAGCAGTTCTTC. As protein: CATSEPGGNEQFF.

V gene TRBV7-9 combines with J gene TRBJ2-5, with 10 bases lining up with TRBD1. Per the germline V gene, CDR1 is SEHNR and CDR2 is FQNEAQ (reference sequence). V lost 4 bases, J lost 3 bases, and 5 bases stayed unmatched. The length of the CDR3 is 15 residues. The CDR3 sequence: CASSSRGQGEETQYF. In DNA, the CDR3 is TGTGCCAGCAGCTCACGTGGACAGGGGGAAGAGACCCAGTACTTC. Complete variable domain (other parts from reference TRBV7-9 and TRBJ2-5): DTGVSQNPRHKITKRGQNVTFRCDPISEHNRLYWYRQTLGQGPEFLTYFQNEAQLEKSRLLSDRFSAERPKGSFSTLEIQRTEQGDSAMYLCASSSRGQGEETQYFGPGTRLLVL.

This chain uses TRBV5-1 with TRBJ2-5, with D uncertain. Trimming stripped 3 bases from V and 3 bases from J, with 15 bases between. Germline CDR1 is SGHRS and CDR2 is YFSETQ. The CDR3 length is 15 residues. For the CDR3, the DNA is TGCGCCAGCAGCTACAATAAGGACGGAGAAGAGACCCAGTACTTC. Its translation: CASSYNKDGEETQYF.

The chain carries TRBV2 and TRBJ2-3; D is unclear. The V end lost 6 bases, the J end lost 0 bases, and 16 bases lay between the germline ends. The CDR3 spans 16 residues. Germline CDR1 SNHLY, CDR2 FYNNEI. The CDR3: CASSGTVPYSTDTQYF. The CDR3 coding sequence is TGTGCCAGCAGCGGAACAGTCCCCTACAGCACAGATACGCAGTATTTT.

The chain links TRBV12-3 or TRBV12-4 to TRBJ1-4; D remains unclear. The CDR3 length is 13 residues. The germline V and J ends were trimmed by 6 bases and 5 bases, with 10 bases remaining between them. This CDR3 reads CASSYWPNEKLFF. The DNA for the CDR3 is TGTGCCAGCAGCTATTGGCCCAATGAAAAACTGTTTTTT.

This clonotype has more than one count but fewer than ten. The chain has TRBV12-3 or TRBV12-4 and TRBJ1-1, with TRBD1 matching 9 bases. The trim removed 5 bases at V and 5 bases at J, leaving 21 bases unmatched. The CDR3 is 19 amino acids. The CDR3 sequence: CASSLRDGRYRGRVTEAFF. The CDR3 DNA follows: TGTGCCAGCAGTCTAAGAGATGGGCGGTACAGGGGGCGAGTAACTGAAGCTTTCTTT.

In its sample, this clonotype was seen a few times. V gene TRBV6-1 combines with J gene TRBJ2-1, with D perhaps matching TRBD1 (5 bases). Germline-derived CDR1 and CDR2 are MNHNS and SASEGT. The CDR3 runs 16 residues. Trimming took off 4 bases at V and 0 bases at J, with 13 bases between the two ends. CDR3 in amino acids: CASSAVGESSYNEQFF. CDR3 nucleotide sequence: TGTGCCAGCAGTGCAGTAGGGGAAAGCTCCTACAATGAGCAGTTCTTC.

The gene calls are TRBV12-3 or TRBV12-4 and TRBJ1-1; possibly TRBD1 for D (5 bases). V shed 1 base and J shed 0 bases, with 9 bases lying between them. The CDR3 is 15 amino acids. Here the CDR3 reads CASSLVGPLNTEAFF. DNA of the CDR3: TGTGCCAGCAGTTTAGTGGGACCGCTGAACACTGAAGCTTTCTTT.

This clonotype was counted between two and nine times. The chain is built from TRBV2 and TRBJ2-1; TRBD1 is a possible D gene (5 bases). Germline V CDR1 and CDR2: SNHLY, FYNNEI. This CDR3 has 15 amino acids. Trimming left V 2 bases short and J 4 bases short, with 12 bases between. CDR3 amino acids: CASSELGRTYNEQFF. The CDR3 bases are TGTGCCAGCAGTGAATTGGGCAGGACATACAATGAGCAGTTCTTC.

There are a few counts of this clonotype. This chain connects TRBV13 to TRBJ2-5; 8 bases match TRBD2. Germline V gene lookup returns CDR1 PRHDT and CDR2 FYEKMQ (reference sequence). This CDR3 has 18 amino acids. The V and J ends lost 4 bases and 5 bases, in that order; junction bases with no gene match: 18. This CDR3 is CASSSSFGVAGSLETQYF. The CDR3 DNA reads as TGTGCCAGCAGCTCGAGTTTTGGAGTAGCGGGATCTCTTGAGACCCAGTACTTC.